The clone carrying this T cell receptor beta chain came up many times. TCR beta CDR3 was amplified from genomic DNA by two-round multiplex PCR. The first round of PCR was done with primers that matched each TRBV and TRBJ gene. TCRdb reanalysed the multiplex PCR reads using MiXCR and keeps one entry per CDR3 protein. This sample has approximately 18,000 distinct CDR3 sequences, with more than 15% found just once. Germline CDR1 is SGHRS and CDR2 is YFSETQ. The CDR3 loop spans 16 amino acids. V was cut by 2 bases and J by 0 bases, with 11 bases left in between. The data derive from a study of prognosis after radiotherapy for stage I lung cancer. As for the study in general: Radiotherapy: SBRT, 3 to 5 fractions, biologically effective dose at least 100 Gy.

Sample: PBMCs, taken before or after stereotactic body radiation therapy (not recorded which). This chain connects TRBV5-1 to TRBJ2-2, with a possible D match to TRBD1 (6 bases). The TCR originated in a donor over 45 with non-small cell lung cancer. The CDR3 reads CASSFYRDTNTGELFF. CDR3 bases: TGCGCCAGCAGCTTTTACCGGGACACGAACACCGGGGAGCTGTTTTTT.